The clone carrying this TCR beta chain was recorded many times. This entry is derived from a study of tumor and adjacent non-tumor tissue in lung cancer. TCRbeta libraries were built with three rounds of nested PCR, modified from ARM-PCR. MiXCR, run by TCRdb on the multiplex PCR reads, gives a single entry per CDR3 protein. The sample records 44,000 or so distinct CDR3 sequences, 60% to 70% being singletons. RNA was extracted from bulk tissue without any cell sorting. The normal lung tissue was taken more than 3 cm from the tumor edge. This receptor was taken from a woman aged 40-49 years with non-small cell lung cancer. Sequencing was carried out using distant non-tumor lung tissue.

This CDR3 is CSVGQYRNSPLHF. DNA of the CDR3: TGCAGCGTTGGACAGTATAGGAATTCACCCCTCCACTTT. The V gene is TRBV29-1, the J gene TRBJ1-6; weak D call: TRBD1 (5 bases). Trimming stripped 4 bases from V and 7 bases from J, with 11 bases between. CDR3 length: 13 residues. Germline CDR1 is SQVTM and CDR2 is ANQGSEA.